The clone carrying this T cell receptor beta chain occurred a few times. This CDR3 is 17 amino acids long. The J segment lost 3 bases and the V segment lost 5 bases, leaving 8 bases of the junction unmatched. The germline V gene encodes CDR1 MGHRA and CDR2 YSYEKL. As it was prepared, the TCRbeta library received unique molecular identifiers. MiXCR was run by TCRdb on the PCR reads, yielding one entry per CDR3 protein. Here the sample spans approximately 650,000 distinct CDR3 sequences, less than 15% being singletons. The data belong to a study of T-cell reconstitution after alpha-beta-depleted transplantation in children.

The specimen comprised PBMCs, sampled before TCRalphabeta/CD19-depleted stem cell transplant. The chain is built from TRBV4-1 and TRBJ2-3; TRBD2 agrees at 13 bases. The TCR was taken from a girl between 2 and 10 years old with congenital amegakaryocytic thrombocytopenia, due to receive a stem cell transplant. CDR3 coding DNA: TGCGCCAGCAGCGGGACTAGCGGGATAGGAAGTACAGATACGCAGTATTTT. This encodes CASSGTSGIGSTDTQYF.